The present T cell receptor beta chain was sequenced within a study of monozygotic twins with inflammatory bowel disease. Study findings and constraints: It was in IBD patients that TCRbeta diversity (inverse Simpson) was lower than in healthy co-twins.

This CDR3 contains 12 residues. CDR1 is LGHNA and CDR2 is YNFKEQ in the germline V gene. TCRalpha and TCRbeta cDNA was put through two nested PCRs of roughly 16 and 10 cycles. TCRdb re-called the 5' RACE reads; every CDR3 protein appears as one record, without DNA. The repertoire table contains 150,000 or so distinct CDR3 sequences. With regard to this clonotype: The antigen is unknown.

This receptor was taken from a human donor with ulcerative colitis or Crohn's disease, or a healthy co-twin of an affected twin (not recorded which). The gene calls are TRBV4-2 and TRBJ2-1. The sample was blood. The CDR3 spells CASSLYNNEQFF.